This TCR beta chain stems from a study of human T cells and chemical hapten exposure (dated by TCRdb to 2020 to 2023). In the study overall: For sensitization, 2% DPC in acetone was applied to a roughly 2 cm by roughly 2 cm area of upper inner arm skin. In alopecia patients, the study followed how the peripheral blood TCR repertoire changed in vivo over primary and secondary sensitization to diphenylcyclopropenone (DPC), a hapten. Weekly therapeutic DPC doses were additionally applied to the scalp of patients throughout the roughly 25-week study period. Libraries were pooled for sequencing, and variation in per-sample TCR yields was attributed mainly to small differences in library volumes within the pool. The mostly female patient cohort included alopecia areata with under or over 50% scalp involvement, alopecia totalis and alopecia universalis. For TCR sequencing, blood came from over 25 alopecia patients at anywhere from one to four time points (pre-sensitization, 2, 6 and 24 weeks). Patch tests used Finn chambers with 0.01% DPC on the upper back, scored after 6 days by International Contact Dermatitis Research Group standards. Blood samples were taken from patients before sensitization (week 0) and at 2, 6 and about 24 weeks after DPC sensitization. Results the study describes overall, beyond this receptor: Patch test score was positively correlated with the number of PT1 expanded TCRs, with significance at thresholds 8, 16 and 32 but not at 4. Alopecia, a presumed autoimmune disease, was present in all patients, so the immune response of the patients might differ from that of healthy individuals. Significantly more large CDR3 similarity clusters were formed by expanded TCRs than by pre-sensitization or healthy control sets, consistent with antigen-driven responses. Repeated subsampling changed both the strength of the expansion versus patch-test correlation and the threshold at which the correlation became significant. DPC sensitization did not change how many TCRs were above 1 in 1000 frequency, and no evidence was found of alterations in global repertoire structure.

Interpreted using the paper, the time point label stands for: patch test 3, about 24 weeks after DPC sensitization. The treatment or condition label, read with the paper, signifies: therapeutic diphenylcyclopropenone sensitization with weekly scalp DPC. Blood at each patch-test visit was drawn before the patch test was applied. Eligible patients were aged 18 to 70, diagnosed with alopecia, deemed suitable for DPC therapy, and excluded if pregnant. Unfractionated whole blood was collected in Tempus Blood RNA tubes, and total RNA was extracted from that blood. Based on the germline V gene, the CDR1 and CDR2 sequences are MDHEN and SYDVKM. The CDR3 goes from the cysteine to the phenylalanine over 11 residues. Of all the DNA, just the CDR3 is kept, 33 bases in frame from base 1. V was cut back by 5 bases and J by 7 bases, leaving a gap of 8 bases between them. To note about this clonotype: The specificity of this receptor is unknown. No base quality values were provided; no much bigger clone lies one nucleotide off.

The library was obtained by RACE. The instrument was a NextSeq 500. During library preparation, unique molecular identifiers were attached to individual cDNA molecules so that TCRs could be counted quantitatively and reproducibly. Both TCR alpha and TCR beta chains were sequenced from each blood RNA sample. Regarding the original processing steps: The median number of TCRs per sample was over 85,000, ranging from about 20,000 to 750,000. V, J and CDR3 annotation of the TCR reads was carried out using the Decombinator software suite. To make PS versus PT1 abundance plots, every sample was subsampled to the same number of TCRs (28,000). Expanded TCRs were defined as absent before sensitization and observed at least eight times at the 2-week time point. TCRdb reanalyzed the raw reads on its own, using fastp at Q25 for trimming and MiXCR for clone calling, and kept in-frame beta chains. Each CDR3 protein gets just one entry, which takes the most common genes and DNA from the rows behind it. The V and J calls were determined by TCRdb, not by the authors. For this sample the table gives roughly 90,000 distinct CDR3 sequences, of which approximately 11% were detected only once. Jointly, the top ten make up approximately 1.1% of the sample.

The specimen comprised whole blood, sampled in connection with sensitization to the hapten diphenylcyclopropenone (DPC). The clonotype originates from a woman aged 25 to 39 with alopecia areata. Some clones in this sample may be carry-over from other donors' samples. The sequence links TRBV28 to TRBJ1-2; the D gene is unclear. The sequence in DNA is TGTGCCAGCAGTCCGCGGTCTGGCTACACCTTC. It codes for CASSPRSGYTF.